The 15 T cell receptor beta chains reported below all come from one sample, sequenced in a study of blood T cell repertoires in COVID-19. TCRdb's copy holds only in-frame clones and misses some; the assay was immunoSEQ multiplex PCR. This sample has under 350,000 clones, with about nine tenths found just once. The specimen sequenced was PBMCs or T cells enriched from blood (not recorded which). The receptors come from an older woman who had recovered from COVID-19.

This clone was seen once. This chain connects TRBV9 to TRBJ2-7; D may be TRBD2 (5 bases). The germline gives CDR1 SGDLS, CDR2 YYNGEE. V lost 0 bases, J lost 6 bases, and 16 bases lay in between. The CDR3 is 15 amino acids. The CDR3 is CASSVDGTSGIEQYF. DNA for the CDR3: TGTGCCAGCAGCGTAGACGGAACGTCGGGGATCGAGCAGTACTTC.

This clone occurred a few times. The chain is built from TRBV24-1 and TRBJ1-1; D may be TRBD1 (5 bases). The CDR3 totals 15 residues. Between the trimmed V and J ends, which lost 8 bases and 7 bases, there was a span of 22 bases. CDR1 KGHDR and CDR2 SFDVKD come from the germline V gene. CDR3 protein: CATIEWDWVIGEAFF. CDR3 coding DNA: TGTGCCACCATTGAGTGGGACTGGGTCATCGGTGAAGCTTTCTTT.

The J gene is TRBJ1-6, the V gene TRBV9; 8 bases line up with TRBD1. This CDR3 comprises 15 residues. V gave up 0 bases and J gave up 9 bases; unmatched junction bases: 5. Germline CDR1 SGDLS, CDR2 YYNGEE. For the CDR3, the DNA is TGTGCCAGCAGCGTAGCTGGCAGGGGGCCTTCACCCCTCCACTTT. As protein: CASSVAGRGPSPLHF. Using reference TRBV9 and TRBJ1-6 for the parts outside the CDR3, the full variable domain is DSGVTQTPKHLITATGQRVTLRCSPRSGDLSVYWYQQSLDQGLQFLIQYYNGEERAKGNILERFSAQQFPDLHSELNLSSLELGDSALYFCASSVAGRGPSPLHFGNGTRLTVT.

V gene TRBV13 combines with J gene TRBJ2-3; 8 bases map to TRBD2. Germline CDR1 PRHDT, CDR2 FYEKMQ (reference sequence). J lost 4 bases, V lost 1 base, and 10 bases had no gene match. The CDR3 length is 17 residues. CDR3 amino acids: CASSLVGSGIFPDTQYF. As DNA, the CDR3 is TGTGCCAGCAGCTTAGTGGGTAGCGGGATTTTCCCAGATACGCAGTATTTT.

This rearrangement joins TRBV7-9 to TRBJ2-1; 12 nucleotides line up with TRBD2. CDR1 and CDR2 from the germline V gene are SEHNR and FQNEAQ (reference sequence). The CDR3 loop spans 15 amino acids. Trimming at V came to 5 bases and at J to 8 bases, leaving 7 bases not matched to a gene. Here the CDR3 DNA reads TGTGCCAGCAGCCCGACTAGCGGGAGCGGCCATGAGCAGTTCTTC. As protein: CASSPTSGSGHEQFF.

The chain recombines TRBV5-1 with TRBJ2-2; D is possibly TRBD2 (7 bases). Germline V CDR1 and CDR2: SGHRS, YFSETQ. The CDR3 has 15 residues. V was pared by 0 bases and J by 6 bases, with 12 bases between. CDR3 sequence reads: CASSLAWGGAGELFF. The CDR3 DNA follows: TGCGCCAGCAGCTTGGCGTGGGGGGGCGCCGGGGAGCTGTTTTTT.

This sequence joins TRBV6-5 and TRBJ1-2; TRBD1 matches 8 bases. CDR3 length: 14 amino acids. J lost 4 bases, V lost 6 bases, and 7 bases had no gene match. Per the germline V gene, CDR1 is MNHEY and CDR2 is SVGAGI. DNA of the CDR3: TGTGCCAGCAGAATGACAGGGGTGACCTATGGCTACACCTTC. It specifies CASRMTGVTYGYTF.

The chain has TRBV10-3 and TRBJ2-1; TRBD1 matches 7 bases. This CDR3 comprises 14 residues. In germline, CDR1 is ENHRY, CDR2 SYGVKD. V lost 6 bases, J lost 2 bases, and 4 bases stayed unmatched. CDR3 protein: CAISPGTAYNEQFF. For the CDR3, the DNA is TGTGCCATCAGCCCGGGGACAGCCTACAATGAGCAGTTCTTC.

The chain combines TRBV2 with TRBJ2-7; 8 bases are shared with TRBD1. V gave up 10 bases and J gave up 2 bases; unmatched junction bases: 7. The CDR3 length is 13 residues. Per germline, CDR1 SNHLY and CDR2 FYNNEI. The DNA of the CDR3 is TGTGCCACTGGGACAGGACAAACCTACGAGCAGTACTTC. Its protein is CATGTGQTYEQYF.

The gene calls are TRBV12-3 or TRBV12-4 and TRBJ2-1; 10 bases agree with TRBD2. V gave up 4 bases and J gave up 14 bases; unmatched junction bases: 5. The CDR3 totals 12 residues. The CDR3 loop reads CASSSSGRAEFF. CDR3 bases: TGTGCCAGCAGTTCCAGCGGGAGGGCGGAGTTCTTC.

This clone was counted a few times. The V gene is TRBV7-6, the J gene TRBJ2-1; possibly TRBD2 for D (5 bases). Trimming removed 0 bases at V and 10 bases at J, with 10 bases between. Germline V gene sequence: CDR1 SGHVS, CDR2 FNYEAQ. The CDR3 contains 13 residues. This CDR3 is CASSLATIREQFF. The CDR3 nucleotides read TGTGCCAGCAGCTTAGCGACTATCCGGGAGCAGTTCTTC.

The V gene is TRBV2, the J gene TRBJ1-1; weak D call: TRBD1 (6 bases). Germline CDR1 reads SNHLY; CDR2 reads FYNNEI. The CDR3 is 13 residues long. The V gene lost 6 bases and the J gene lost 3 bases, with 11 bases spanning the gap. The CDR3 bases are TGTGCCAGCAGCCCCACAGGGTACACTGAAGCTTTCTTT. The encoded protein is CASSPTGYTEAFF.

This clone was counted once. CDR3 nucleotides: TGTGCCAGCGGGAAAGGGGGGGTAGAGACCCAGTACTTC. Its translation: CASGKGGVETQYF. The gene calls are TRBV5-6 and TRBJ2-5; the D gene is possibly TRBD2 (7 bases). Germline lookup yields CDR1 SGHDT and CDR2 YYEEEE. The CDR3 is 13 amino acids. V was trimmed by 7 bases and J by 4 bases, leaving 14 bases between them.

This sequence joins TRBV28 and TRBJ1-5; D not certain. The germline V gene encodes CDR1 MDHEN and CDR2 SYDVKM. The CDR3 totals 12 residues. Between the trimmed V and J ends, which lost 11 bases and 4 bases, there was a span of 12 bases. The CDR3 loop is CASEVWNQPQHF. The DNA of the CDR3 is TGTGCCTCGGAGGTTTGGAATCAGCCCCAGCATTTT.

A few counts support this clone. The J gene is TRBJ1-4, the V gene TRBV5-4; the D gene is possibly TRBD1 (6 bases). V was trimmed by 5 bases and J by 8 bases, leaving 13 bases between them. The CDR3 contains 13 residues. Germline values: CDR1 SGHNT, CDR2 YYREEE (reference sequence). CDR3 region: CASRPQQGEKLFF. CDR3 DNA: TGTGCCAGCAGACCACAACAGGGCGAAAAACTGTTTTTT. Looking up the rest from reference TRBV5-4 and TRBJ1-4 gives the full variable domain: ETGVTQSPTHLIKTRGQQVTLRCSSQSGHNTVSWYQQALGQGPQFIFQYYREEENGRGNFPPRFSGLQFPNYSSELNVNALELDDSALYLCASRPQQGEKLFFGSGTQLSVL.